This entry lists 23 T cell receptor beta chains sequenced from one sample in a study of CD8+CD57+ T cells in acquired aplastic anemia. It was genomic DNA that served as the template for profiling TCR beta VDJ and CDR3. TCRdb called the reads again in MiXCR, with one record for every CDR3 protein. The sample has some 280,000 distinct CDR3 sequences, approximately 56% seen once; the top ten hold less than 10%. Material for sequencing was sorted CD4+, CD8+, or CD8+CD57+ T cells (not recorded which) from PBMCs. The receptors were gathered from a human donor with severe aplastic anemia or a healthy control (not recorded which).

This clonotype has more than one count but fewer than ten. The chain has TRBV20-1 and TRBJ2-7; perhaps TRBD2 as D (6 bases). V was clipped by 6 bases and J by 1 base, with 13 bases between them. The CDR3 consists of 13 residues. The germline gives CDR1 DFQATT, CDR2 SNEGSKA (reference sequence). The CDR3 DNA follows: TGCAGTGCGGATACTAGCAATTCCTACGAGCAGTACTTC. Translated, it gives CSADTSNSYEQYF.

The rearrangement joins TRBV11-2 to TRBJ2-7; D not certain. Germline lookup yields CDR1 SGHAT and CDR2 FQNNGV. CDR3 length equals 15 residues. Trimming removed 1 base from V and 0 bases from J, with 10 bases in between. The CDR3 DNA follows: TGTGCCAGCAGCTTAGCGGCAGGCACCTCCTACGAGCAGTACTTC. It codes for CASSLAAGTSYEQYF.

This chain links TRBV7-2 with TRBJ2-1; TRBD2 might be the D (5 bases). V shed 5 bases and J shed 6 bases, with 11 bases lying between them. The CDR3 covers 13 residues. Per germline, CDR1 SGHTA and CDR2 FQGNSA. CDR3 protein: CASSRPGINEQFF. CDR3 sequence (DNA): TGTGCCAGCAGCCGGCCGGGAATCAATGAGCAGTTCTTC.

This clonotype was observed a few times. V gene TRBV7-6 combines with J gene TRBJ2-7; D unresolved. The V end lost 4 bases, the J end lost 10 bases, and 23 bases lay between the germline ends. Germline V CDR1 and CDR2: SGHVS, FNYEAQ. CDR3 size: 15 residues. The CDR3 DNA reads as TGTGCCAGCAGCTCCACCCAGGAACCTACTGGACGTCAGTACTTC. Its protein product is CASSSTQEPTGRQYF.

Many counts were recorded for this clonotype. The rearrangement uses TRBV9 and TRBJ1-2; 7 positions agree with TRBD1. The CDR3 loop spans 15 amino acids. The J segment lost 7 bases and the V segment lost 4 bases, leaving 13 bases of the junction unmatched. Per the germline V gene, CDR1 is SGDLS and CDR2 is YYNGEE. The CDR3 sequence: CASSTRDSPVSGYTF. CDR3 in DNA: TGTGCCAGCAGCACCCGGGACAGCCCCGTCTCTGGCTACACCTTC.

Details on this clonotype: The CDR3 ends on some other residue instead of the conserved phenylalanine or tryptophan, so this is likely a read error. V and J are TRBV25-1 and TRBJ2-3; D is tentatively TRBD1 or TRBD2 (5 bases each). Trimming stripped 5 bases from V and 0 bases from J, with 15 bases between. CDR1 is MGHDK and CDR2 is SYGVNS in the germline V gene. CDR3 length: 16 residues. The CDR3 nucleotides are TGTGCCAGCAGTCGTCCCGGGACCGGGAGCACAGATACGCAGTATCTT. Amino acid sequence: CASSRPGTGSTDTQYL.

This clonotype occurred many times. The rearrangement joins TRBV20-1 to TRBJ1-5; TRBD1 matches at 7 bases. Germline V gene lookup returns CDR1 DFQATT and CDR2 SNEGSKA (reference sequence). This CDR3 is built from 16 residues. V gave up 6 bases and J gave up 1 base; unmatched junction bases: 12. CDR3 loop: CSARMTGSTSNQPQHF. The CDR3 DNA reads TGCAGTGCAAGAATGACAGGGAGTACGAGCAATCAGCCCCAGCATTTT.

This chain uses TRBV25-1 with TRBJ2-3; 9 bases are a match to TRBD1. V lost 7 bases, J lost 3 bases, and 8 bases stayed unmatched. The CDR3 is 15 amino acids. CDR1 and CDR2 (germline): MGHDK, SYGVNS. The CDR3 protein is CASTIGTGKTDTQYF. For the CDR3, the DNA is TGTGCCAGCACCATCGGGACAGGGAAAACAGATACGCAGTATTTT.

Turning to this clonotype: A much larger clone is a single base away; this may be a read error. The gene calls are TRBV3-1 and TRBJ2-5; a weak D match, TRBD2 (5 bases). V was clipped by 1 base and J by 5 bases, with 14 bases between them. This CDR3 has 15 residues. Germline CDR1 reads LGHDT; CDR2 reads YNNKEL (reference sequence). CDR3 in amino acids: CASSQVNSVGETQYF. For the CDR3, the DNA is TGTGCCAGCAGCCAAGTGAATAGCGTTGGGGAGACCCAGTACTTC.

The sample holds a few counts of this clonotype. This rearrangement joins TRBV2 to TRBJ2-5; D perhaps matches TRBD2 (5 bases). This CDR3 spans 17 amino acids. Germline V gene sequence: CDR1 SNHLY, CDR2 FYNNEI. Trimming removed 1 base at V and 0 bases at J, with 15 bases between. CDR3 nucleotide sequence: TGTGCCAGCAGTGAAGGTATCGGAGGACGGTACCAAGAGACCCAGTACTTC. It codes for CASSEGIGGRYQETQYF.

The V gene is TRBV7-3, the J gene TRBJ2-5; TRBD2 aligns across 10 bases. CDR3 length: 17 amino acids. Germline V CDR1 and CDR2: SGHTA, FQGTGA. The V gene end was trimmed by 2 bases and the J gene end by 4 bases; junction bases not matched to a gene: 10. This chain's CDR3 is CASSLRPLAGEGETQYF. The DNA for the CDR3 is TGTGCCAGCAGCTTACGTCCCCTAGCGGGGGAAGGAGAGACCCAGTACTTC.

Points on this clonotype: A junction end diverges from the germline sequence, so it may reflect a read error. The V and J genes are TRBV7-3 and TRBJ1-2; D uncertain. This CDR3 is built from 14 residues. Germline assignment: CDR1 SGHTA and CDR2 FQGTGA. In nucleotides, the CDR3 is TGTTCCAGCAGCTTAGCGTCCAGCCCCCTAAGCTACACCTTC. This encodes CSSSLASSPLSYTF. Drawing the rest from reference TRBV7-3 and TRBJ1-2, the complete variable domain is GAGVSQTPSNKVTEKGKYVELRCDPISGHTALYWYRQSLGQGPEFLIYFQGTGAADDSGLPNDRFFAVRPEGSVSTLKIQRTERGDSAVYLCSSSLASSPLSYTFGSGTRLTVV.

The genes are TRBV14 and TRBJ1-1, with a possible D match to TRBD1 (6 bases). This CDR3 contains 16 residues. Trimming took off 3 bases at V and 5 bases at J, with 19 bases between the two ends. The germline CDR1 and CDR2 sequences are SGHDN and FVKESK. This CDR3 is CASSHAVRGARTEAFF. DNA for the CDR3: TGTGCCAGCAGCCATGCCGTTCGGGGGGCAAGGACTGAAGCTTTCTTT.

This clonotype has only a few counts. This may come from a read error, since a much larger clone is one base off. V gene TRBV7-2 combines with J gene TRBJ1-5; TRBD1 matches 7 bases. The V segment lost 5 bases and the J segment 3 bases; nucleotides outside the gene matches: 4. The CDR3 length is 14 residues. Germline V gene data show CDR1 as SGHTA and CDR2 as FQGNSA. CDR3: CASSQTGTNQPQHF. The CDR3 DNA reads as TGTGCCAGCAGCCAGACAGGGACCAATCAGCCCCAGCATTTT.

At least ten counts were recorded for this clonotype. The chain joins TRBV6-1 to TRBJ1-4; 10 nucleotides align to TRBD1. This CDR3 comprises 17 residues. Germline V gene sequence: CDR1 MNHNS, CDR2 SASEGT. After removal of 5 bases from V and 6 bases from J, the junction contained 12 bases not matched to a gene. CDR3 protein: CASSPRHGQGGDEKLFF. For the CDR3, the DNA is TGTGCCAGCAGTCCTCGCCACGGACAGGGGGGAGATGAAAAACTGTTTTTT.

The J gene is TRBJ2-7, the V gene TRBV7-8; 10 bases map to TRBD2. The germline V gene has CDR1 SGHVS and CDR2 FQNEAQ. The CDR3 runs 15 residues. V was clipped by 5 bases and J by 1 base; unmatched bases: 5. The CDR3 nucleotides are TGTGCCAGCAGCCAAGAGCGGGAGGGATCCTACGAGCAGTACTTC. It encodes CASSQEREGSYEQYF.

This clonotype was seen repeatedly, ten times or more. This chain connects TRBV20-1 to TRBJ2-1; the D call may be TRBD1 or TRBD2 (6 bases each). This CDR3 contains 15 residues. Germline V lookup: CDR1 DFQATT, CDR2 SNEGSKA (reference sequence). The V gene lost 3 bases and the J gene lost 0 bases, with 12 bases spanning the gap. For the CDR3, the DNA is TGCAGTGCTAGCGGGGGCCAGAGCTCCTACAATGAGCAGTTCTTC. Residues: CSASGGQSSYNEQFF.

This clonotype has a count of ten or more. The CDR3 sequence: CASSYPGAGGRGEQYF. For the CDR3, the DNA is TGTGCCAGCAGTTACCCCGGCGCCGGGGGTAGGGGCGAGCAGTACTTC. The V gene is TRBV6-5, the J gene TRBJ2-7; TRBD2 is a possible D gene (6 bases). The CDR3 totals 16 residues. The ends were cut back, 2 bases at V and 6 bases at J, with 20 bases in the middle. CDR1 and CDR2 from the germline V gene are MNHEY and SVGAGI.

The chain combines TRBV6-5 with TRBJ1-2, with 8 nucleotides matching TRBD1. The CDR3 is made up of 13 amino acids. V was pared by 7 bases and J by 5 bases, with 6 bases of the junction left unmatched. CDR1 and CDR2 (germline): MNHEY, SVGAGI. The CDR3 nucleotides read TGTGCCAGCACCAGGGGACAGGAATATGGCTACACCTTC. This gives the protein CASTRGQEYGYTF.

A note on this clonotype: Relative to the germline gene, one junction end is altered; a read error may explain this. The chain carries TRBV7-8 and TRBJ2-7; TRBD2 aligns across 14 bases. Germline assignment: CDR1 SGHVS and CDR2 FQNEAQ. The CDR3 totals 19 residues. The CDR3: CASSFLGLAGVGRRNEQCF. The CDR3 DNA follows: TGTGCCAGCAGCTTCTTGGGACTAGCGGGAGTAGGTCGTCGGAACGAGCAGTGCTTC.

The chain joins TRBV2 to TRBJ1-1; a weak D match, TRBD1 (6 bases). The CDR3 runs 12 residues. CDR1 and CDR2 (germline): SNHLY, FYNNEI. The V end lost 3 bases, the J end lost 8 bases, and 10 bases lay between the germline ends. CDR3 coding DNA: TGTGCCAGCAGTGAGGGGGCGGCAGAAGCTTTCTTT. Its translation: CASSEGAAEAFF.

In its sample, this clonotype was seen a few times. The gene calls are TRBV7-9 and TRBJ2-5; D gene uncertain. V was trimmed by 5 bases and J by 5 bases, leaving 15 bases between them. The CDR3 runs 14 residues. Germline V gene data show CDR1 as SEHNR and CDR2 as FQNEAQ (reference sequence). This CDR3 reads CASSPTNGWETQYF. As DNA, the CDR3 is TGTGCCAGCAGCCCAACCAATGGCTGGGAGACCCAGTACTTC.

The chain links TRBV20-1 to TRBJ2-7, with 9 bases fitting TRBD2. The CDR3 has 14 amino acids. Germline V gene lookup returns CDR1 DFQATT and CDR2 SNEGSKA (reference sequence). After removal of 5 bases from V and 7 bases from J, the junction contained 12 bases not matched to a gene. CDR3 nucleotides: TGCAGTGCTTTTAGCGGGAGCTCCTACAATGAGCAGTACTTC. Protein: CSAFSGSSYNEQYF.